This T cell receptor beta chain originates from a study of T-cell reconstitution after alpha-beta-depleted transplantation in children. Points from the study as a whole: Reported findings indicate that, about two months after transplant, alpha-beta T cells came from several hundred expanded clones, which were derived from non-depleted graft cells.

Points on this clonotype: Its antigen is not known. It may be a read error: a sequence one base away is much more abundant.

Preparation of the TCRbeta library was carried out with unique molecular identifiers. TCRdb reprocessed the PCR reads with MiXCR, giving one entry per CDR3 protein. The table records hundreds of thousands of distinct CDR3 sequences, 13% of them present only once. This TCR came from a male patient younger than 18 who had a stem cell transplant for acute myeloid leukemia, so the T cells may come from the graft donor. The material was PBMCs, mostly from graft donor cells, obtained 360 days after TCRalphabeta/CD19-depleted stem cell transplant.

The CDR3 DNA is TGTGCCAGCAGCTTAGTGGGGGAATACGAGCAGTACTTC. Protein product: CASSLVGEYEQYF. V gene TRBV7-2 combines with J gene TRBJ2-7; D possibly uses TRBD1 or TRBD2 (5 bases each). This CDR3 contains 13 residues. V gave up 1 base and J gave up 4 bases, with 8 bases separating them. Germline-derived CDR1 and CDR2 are SGHTA and FQGNSA. Looking up the rest from reference TRBV7-2 and TRBJ2-7 gives the full variable domain: GAGVSQSPSNKVTEKGKDVELRCDPISGHTALYWYRQSLGQGLEFLIYFQGNSAPDKSGLPSDRFSAERTGGSVSTLTIQRTQQEDSAVYLCASSLVGEYEQYFGPGTRLTVT.